This TCR beta chain comes out of a study of control samples from healthy donors and cancer patients. Only one count was recorded for this clone. This table comes from immunoSEQ multiplex PCR, and its TCRdb copy is limited to in-frame clones, with some not included. The sample contains 100,000 to 150,000 clones, roughly 87% of which appear only once. CDR3 size: 15 residues. V gave up 2 bases and J gave up 4 bases, with 13 bases separating them. Germline assignment: CDR1 KGHDR and CDR2 SFDVKD. Sequenced: blood. The sequence derives from a man between 18 and 29 years old in good health. The V gene is TRBV24-1, the J gene TRBJ1-1; the D is unclear. CDR3 in DNA: TGTGCCACCAGTGATTCCCAGGCGCCGGGCACTGAAGCTTTCTTT. This codes for CATSDSQAPGTEAFF.